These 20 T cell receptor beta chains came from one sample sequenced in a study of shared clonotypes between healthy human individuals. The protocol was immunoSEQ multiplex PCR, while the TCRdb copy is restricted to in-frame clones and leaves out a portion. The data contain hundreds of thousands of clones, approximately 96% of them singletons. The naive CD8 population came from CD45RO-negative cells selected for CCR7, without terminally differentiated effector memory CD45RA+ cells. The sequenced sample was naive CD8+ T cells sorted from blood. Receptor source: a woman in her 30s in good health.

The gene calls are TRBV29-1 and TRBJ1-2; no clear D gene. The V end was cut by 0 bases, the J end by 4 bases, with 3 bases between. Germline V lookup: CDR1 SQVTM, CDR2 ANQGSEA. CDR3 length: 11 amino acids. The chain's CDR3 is CSVEDRYGYTF. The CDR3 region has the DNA TGCAGCGTTGAAGACCGCTATGGCTACACCTTC. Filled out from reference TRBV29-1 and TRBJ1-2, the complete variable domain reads SAVISQKPSRDICQRGTSLTIQCQVDSQVTMMFWYRQQPGQSLTLIATANQGSEATYESGFVIDKFPISRPNLTFSTLTVSNMSPEDSSIYLCSVEDRYGYTFGSGTRLTVV.

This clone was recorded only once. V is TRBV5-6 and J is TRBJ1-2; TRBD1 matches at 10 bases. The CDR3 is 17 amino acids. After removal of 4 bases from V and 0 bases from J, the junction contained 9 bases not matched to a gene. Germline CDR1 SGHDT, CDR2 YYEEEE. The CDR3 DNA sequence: TGTGCCAGCAGCGCGGACGGGACAGGGGTGACTAACTATGGCTACACCTTC. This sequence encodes CASSADGTGVTNYGYTF.

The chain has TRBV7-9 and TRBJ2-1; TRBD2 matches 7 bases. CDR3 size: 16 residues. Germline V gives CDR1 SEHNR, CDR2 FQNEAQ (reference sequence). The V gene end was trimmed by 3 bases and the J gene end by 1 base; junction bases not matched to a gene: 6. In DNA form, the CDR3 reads TGTGCCAGCAGCTTGGATCGACTAGCTTCCTACAATGAGCAGTTCTTC. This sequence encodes CASSLDRLASYNEQFF.

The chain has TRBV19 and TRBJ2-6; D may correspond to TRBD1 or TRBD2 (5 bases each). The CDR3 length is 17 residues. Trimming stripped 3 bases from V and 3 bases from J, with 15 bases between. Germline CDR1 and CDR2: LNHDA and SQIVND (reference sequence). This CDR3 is CASSIRDPRDGANVLTF. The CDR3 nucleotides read TGTGCCAGTAGTATTCGGGACCCCAGGGATGGGGCCAACGTCCTGACTTTC.

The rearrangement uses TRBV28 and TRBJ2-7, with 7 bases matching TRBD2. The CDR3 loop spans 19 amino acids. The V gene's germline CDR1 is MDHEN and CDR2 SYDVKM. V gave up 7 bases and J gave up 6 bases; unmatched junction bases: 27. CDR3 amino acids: CASKTGRSFLSGVAGEQYF. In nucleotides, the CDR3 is TGTGCCAGCAAAACCGGCCGAAGCTTCTTAAGCGGGGTAGCCGGCGAGCAGTACTTC.

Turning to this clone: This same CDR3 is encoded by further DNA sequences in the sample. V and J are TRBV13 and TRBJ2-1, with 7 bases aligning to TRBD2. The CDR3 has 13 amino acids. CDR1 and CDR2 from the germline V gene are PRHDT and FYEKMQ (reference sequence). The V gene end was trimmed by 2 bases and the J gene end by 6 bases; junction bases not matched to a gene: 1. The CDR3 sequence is CASSLSGGNEQFF. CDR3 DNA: TGTGCCAGCAGCTTATCGGGGGGCAATGAGCAGTTCTTC.

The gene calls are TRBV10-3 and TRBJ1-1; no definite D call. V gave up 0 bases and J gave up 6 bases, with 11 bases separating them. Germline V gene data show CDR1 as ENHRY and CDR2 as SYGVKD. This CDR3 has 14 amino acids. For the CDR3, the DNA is TGTGCCATCAGTGAGTCTCCGACGTTCCCTGAAGCTTTCTTT. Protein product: CAISESPTFPEAFF.

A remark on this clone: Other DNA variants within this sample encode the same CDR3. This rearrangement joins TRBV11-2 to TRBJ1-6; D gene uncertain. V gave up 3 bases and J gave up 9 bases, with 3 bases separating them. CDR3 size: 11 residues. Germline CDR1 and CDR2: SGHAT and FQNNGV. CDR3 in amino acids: CASSLGSPLHF. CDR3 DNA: TGTGCCAGCAGCTTGGGTTCACCCCTCCACTTT.

The CDR3, as DNA: TGTGCCAGCAGCGTAGGGTCTTTGGGGAATGAGCAGTTCTTC. This sequence encodes CASSVGSLGNEQFF. J is TRBJ2-1 and V is TRBV9; D gene uncertain. Trimming stripped 0 bases from V and 7 bases from J, with 11 bases between. The length of the CDR3 is 14 residues. CDR1 SGDLS and CDR2 YYNGEE come from the germline V gene.

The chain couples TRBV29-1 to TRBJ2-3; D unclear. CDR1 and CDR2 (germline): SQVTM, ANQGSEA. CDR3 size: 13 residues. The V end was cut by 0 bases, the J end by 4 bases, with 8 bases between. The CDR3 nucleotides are TGCAGCGTTGAAGAGGGAAACGCAGATACGCAGTATTTT. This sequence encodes CSVEEGNADTQYF.

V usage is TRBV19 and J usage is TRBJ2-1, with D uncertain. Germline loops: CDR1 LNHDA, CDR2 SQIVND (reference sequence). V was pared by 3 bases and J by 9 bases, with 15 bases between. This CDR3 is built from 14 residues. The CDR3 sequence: CASSIPRLGSEQFF. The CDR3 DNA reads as TGTGCCAGTAGTATCCCCCGATTAGGCAGTGAGCAGTTCTTC.

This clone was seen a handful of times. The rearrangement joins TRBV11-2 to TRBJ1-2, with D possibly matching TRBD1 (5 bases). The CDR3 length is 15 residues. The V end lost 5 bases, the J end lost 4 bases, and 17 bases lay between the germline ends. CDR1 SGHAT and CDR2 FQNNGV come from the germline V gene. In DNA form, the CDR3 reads TGTGCCAGCAGCCCCACGGGACGCCGACTCTATGGCTACACCTTC. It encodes CASSPTGRRLYGYTF.

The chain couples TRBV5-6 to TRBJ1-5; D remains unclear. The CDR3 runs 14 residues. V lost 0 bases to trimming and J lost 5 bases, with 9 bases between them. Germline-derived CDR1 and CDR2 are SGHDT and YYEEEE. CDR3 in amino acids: CASSLGSADQPQHF. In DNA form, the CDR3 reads TGTGCCAGCAGCTTGGGGTCAGCGGATCAGCCCCAGCATTTT.

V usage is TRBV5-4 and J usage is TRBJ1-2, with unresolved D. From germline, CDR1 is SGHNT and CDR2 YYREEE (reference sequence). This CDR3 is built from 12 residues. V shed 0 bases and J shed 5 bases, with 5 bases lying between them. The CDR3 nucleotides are TGTGCCAGCAGCTTGGTGGCTTATGGCTACACCTTC. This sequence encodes CASSLVAYGYTF.

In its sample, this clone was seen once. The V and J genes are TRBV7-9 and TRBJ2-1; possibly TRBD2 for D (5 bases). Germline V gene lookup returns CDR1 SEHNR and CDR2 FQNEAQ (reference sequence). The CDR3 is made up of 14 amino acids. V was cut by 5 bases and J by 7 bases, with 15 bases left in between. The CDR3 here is CASSGWASGNEQFF. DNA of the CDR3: TGTGCCAGCAGCGGTTGGGCCTCGGGGAATGAGCAGTTCTTC.

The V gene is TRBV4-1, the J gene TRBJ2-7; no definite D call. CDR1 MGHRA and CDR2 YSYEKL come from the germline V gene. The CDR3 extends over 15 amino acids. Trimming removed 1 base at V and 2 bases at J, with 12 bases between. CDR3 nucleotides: TGCGCCAGCAGCCAAGTTTCCGTAACCCCCTACGAGCAGTACTTC. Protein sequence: CASSQVSVTPYEQYF.

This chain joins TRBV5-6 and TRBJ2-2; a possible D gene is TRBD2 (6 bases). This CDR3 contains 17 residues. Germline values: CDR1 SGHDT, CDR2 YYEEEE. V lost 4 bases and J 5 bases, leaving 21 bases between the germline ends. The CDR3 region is CASSPGRLVWGTGELFF. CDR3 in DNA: TGTGCCAGCAGCCCAGGCCGACTAGTTTGGGGTACCGGGGAGCTGTTTTTT.

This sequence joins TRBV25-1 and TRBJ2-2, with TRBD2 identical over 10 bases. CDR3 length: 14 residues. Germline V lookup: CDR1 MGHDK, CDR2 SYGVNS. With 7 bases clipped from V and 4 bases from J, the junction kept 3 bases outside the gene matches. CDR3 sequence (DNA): TGTGCCAGCAAGCGGGAGGGGGTCACCGGGGAGCTGTTTTTT. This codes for CASKREGVTGELFF.

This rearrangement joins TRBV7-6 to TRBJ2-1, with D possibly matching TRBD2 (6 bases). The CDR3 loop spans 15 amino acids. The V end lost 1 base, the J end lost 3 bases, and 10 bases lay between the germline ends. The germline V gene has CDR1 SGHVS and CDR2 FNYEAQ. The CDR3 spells CASSLESSVYNEQFF. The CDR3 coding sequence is TGTGCCAGCAGCTTAGAGTCTAGCGTCTACAATGAGCAGTTCTTC.

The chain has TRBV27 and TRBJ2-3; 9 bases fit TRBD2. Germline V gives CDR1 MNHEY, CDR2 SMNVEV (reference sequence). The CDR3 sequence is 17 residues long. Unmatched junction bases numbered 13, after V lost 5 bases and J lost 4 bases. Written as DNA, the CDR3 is TGTGCCAGCAGTCCTAAGAATGCGGGAGGGCCCCCAGATACGCAGTATTTT. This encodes CASSPKNAGGPPDTQYF.